The subject of this entry is one T cell receptor (beta chain). The sample originates from a study of Ad26.COV2.S vaccination and SARS-CoV-2 variants. The ends lost 5 bases at V and 7 bases at J; junction bases unmatched: 6. The CDR3 is 14 residues long. CDR1 SGHTA and CDR2 FQGNSA come from the germline V gene. Treatment: roughly 20 received Ad26.COV2.S at low or high dose, single or two shots; about 5 received placebo; per-sample allocation not given. All samples were drawn on day 63, counting from the first vaccine or placebo injection. Generated by immunoSEQ multiplex PCR, the TCRdb table keeps only in-frame clones and is missing some. Seen here are 350,000 to 400,000 clones, around 85% observed once, and the top ten hold under 4%.

The clonotype comes from a person aged 18-65 years who received the Ad26.COV2.S COVID-19 vaccine or a placebo. Material: peripheral blood, obtained in a trial of Ad26.COV2.S vaccine versus placebo. The chain has TRBV7-2 and TRBJ2-1; 9 nucleotides align to TRBD1. The CDR3: CASSRDRDGNEQFF. The CDR3 region has the DNA TGTGCCAGCAGCCGGGACAGGGATGGAAATGAGCAGTTCTTC. The whole variable domain, filled in from reference TRBV7-2 and TRBJ2-1, reads GAGVSQSPSNKVTEKGKDVELRCDPISGHTALYWYRQSLGQGLEFLIYFQGNSAPDKSGLPSDRFSAERTGGSVSTLTIQRTQQEDSAVYLCASSRDRDGNEQFFGPGTRLTVL.